These T cell receptor beta chains were read from a single sample in a study of human T cells and chemical hapten exposure. Using its own MiXCR run on the RACE reads, TCRdb lists one record per CDR3 protein. The sample holds around 160,000 distinct CDR3 sequences, roughly 15% seen once. This specimen was whole blood, taken in connection with sensitization to the hapten diphenylcyclopropenone (DPC). These receptors originate from a woman aged 25 to 45 with alopecia areata. Some clones in this sample may be carry-over from other donors' samples. CDR3s include the opening cysteine and the closing phenylalanine or tryptophan. A D gene is named only where the DNA matches it firmly. Only part of the rows carry a size: once, few, many, or a class if the clone is expanded.

clone size	V gene	J gene	D gene	CDR3 protein	CDR3 DNA
NA	TRBV6-1	TRBJ1-2	NA	CASSDRSYGYTF	TGTGCCAGCAGTGACAGGTCCTATGGCTACACCTTC
NA	TRBV20-1	TRBJ2-3	TRBD2	CSAIGTTGADTQYF	TGCAGTGCTATCGGGACTACCGGGGCAGATACGCAGTATTTT
NA	TRBV5-4	TRBJ1-2	TRBD1	CASSPTGPLGYTF	TGTGCCAGCAGCCCGACAGGGCCCCTTGGCTACACCTTC
few	TRBV5-1	TRBJ2-1	TRBD2	CASSLFVLAGGDEQFF	TGCGCCAGCAGCTTGTTTGTTCTAGCGGGAGGCGATGAGCAGTTCTTC
many	TRBV7-3	TRBJ1-1	NA	CASSVQVIFTEAFF	TGTGCCAGCAGCGTACAGGTCATATTCACTGAAGCTTTCTTT
few	TRBV4-3	TRBJ2-1	TRBD1	CASSQDTPGQGNEQFF	TGCGCCAGCAGCCAAGATACCCCCGGACAGGGCAATGAGCAGTTCTTC
few	TRBV7-9	TRBJ1-5	TRBD1	CASSLTGNEQPQHF	TGTGCCAGCAGCTTGACAGGGAATGAGCAGCCCCAGCATTTT
few	TRBV28	TRBJ1-6	NA	CASTPPRSSPLHF	TGTGCCAGCACTCCCCCACGCAGCTCACCCCTCCACTTT
few	TRBV15	TRBJ1-6	NA	CATSSGLGSPLHF	TGTGCCACCAGCTCAGGGCTTGGGTCACCCCTCCACTTT
NA	TRBV19	TRBJ2-6	TRBD2	CASRPRLAGGSGANVLTF	TGTGCCAGTAGACCGCGACTAGCGGGGGGTTCTGGGGCCAACGTCCTGACTTTC
few	TRBV6-2/TRBV6-3	TRBJ2-2	TRBD2	CASSPYPSGGTGELFF	TGTGCCAGCAGCCCGTACCCAAGCGGGGGGACCGGGGAGCTGTTTTTT
NA	TRBV28	TRBJ1-5	TRBD1	CASTRTGGNQPQHF	TGTGCCAGCACTCGGACAGGCGGCAATCAGCCCCAGCATTTT
few	TRBV28	TRBJ1-2	NA	CASSPTPRQVIGYTF	TGTGCCAGCAGTCCAACCCCCAGGCAGGTGATAGGCTACACCTTC
NA	TRBV12-3/TRBV12-4	TRBJ1-2	NA	CASSLRGPTNYGYTF	TGTGCCAGCAGTTTGAGGGGCCCTACTAACTATGGCTACACCTTC
NA	TRBV2	TRBJ1-5	TRBD1	CASSDGTGGNQPQHF	TGTGCCAGCAGCGACGGGACAGGGGGCAACCAGCCCCAGCATTTT
few	TRBV28	TRBJ2-7	NA	CASSLVGVEYEQYF	TGTGCCAGCAGTTTGGTAGGGGTTGAGTACGAGCAGTACTTC
many	TRBV28	TRBJ2-5	TRBD1	CASSFQGASETQYF	TGTGCCAGCAGTTTCCAGGGGGCGAGTGAGACCCAGTACTTC
many	TRBV18	TRBJ1-5	NA	CASSPGGAGNQPQHF	TGTGCCAGCTCACCAGGGGGGGCAGGCAATCAGCCCCAGCATTTT
many	TRBV3-1	TRBJ2-7	TRBD1	CASRKSYRGRGFEQYF	TGTGCCAGCAGAAAGTCCTACAGGGGAAGAGGGTTCGAGCAGTACTTC
many	TRBV6-2/TRBV6-3	TRBJ1-4	TRBD1	CASSYAGTGVVREKLFF	TGTGCCAGCAGTTACGCCGGGACAGGGGTGGTCCGGGAAAAACTGTTTTTT
few	TRBV20-1	TRBJ2-7	NA	CSAPPPGTNDYEQYF	TGCAGTGCTCCCCCCCCCGGGACCAACGACTACGAGCAGTACTTC
few	TRBV7-9	TRBJ2-7	NA	CASSLFLLADEQYF	TGTGCCAGCAGCTTATTTTTACTAGCTGACGAGCAGTACTTC
many	TRBV12-3/TRBV12-4	TRBJ2-3	NA	CASSLRGHTQYF	TGTGCCAGCAGTTTACGTGGTCATACGCAGTATTTT
few	TRBV7-6	TRBJ2-3	TRBD1	CASSLLWSGTGGTDTQYF	TGTGCCAGCAGCTTACTTTGGTCCGGGACAGGGGGCACAGATACGCAGTATTTT
NA	TRBV20-1	TRBJ1-6	NA	CSASSSSYNSPLHF	TGCAGTGCCTCCAGTAGCTCCTATAATTCACCCCTCCACTTT
few	TRBV4-1	TRBJ2-4	NA	CASSQEGNRAKNIQYF	TGCGCCAGCAGCCAAGAAGGGAACAGGGCTAAAAACATTCAGTACTTC
NA	TRBV7-2	TRBJ1-1	NA	CASSFSQNTEAFF	TGTGCCAGCAGCTTTTCGCAGAACACTGAAGCTTTCTTT
NA	TRBV5-4	TRBJ2-5	TRBD2	CASSVGASGKETQYF	TGTGCCAGCAGCGTAGGGGCTAGCGGAAAAGAGACCCAGTACTTC
few	TRBV24-1	TRBJ2-1	NA	CATSGIAYNEQFF	TGTGCCACCAGCGGTATCGCCTACAATGAGCAGTTCTTC
NA	TRBV10-3	TRBJ1-1	TRBD1	CAISGQENTEAFF	TGTGCCATCAGCGGACAGGAGAACACTGAAGCTTTCTTT
many	TRBV6-1	TRBJ1-2	NA	CASSEGWGVAYGYTF	TGTGCCAGCAGTGAAGGTTGGGGGGTCGCCTATGGCTACACCTTC
medium-sized	TRBV6-2/TRBV6-3	TRBJ1-2	NA	CASSYYRRYYGYTF	TGTGCCAGCAGTTACTACAGGCGATACTATGGCTACACCTTC
few	TRBV12-3/TRBV12-4	TRBJ1-2	NA	CATRLQSSYTF	TGTGCCACCCGGTTACAATCAAGCTACACCTTC
many	TRBV5-1	TRBJ2-2	TRBD1	CASSRDRGPGELFF	TGCGCCAGCAGCCGGGACAGGGGGCCCGGGGAGCTGTTTTTT
many	TRBV12-3/TRBV12-4	TRBJ2-7	TRBD2	CASSVSGSTTRQYF	TGTGCCAGCAGTGTCAGCGGGAGCACCACCCGGCAGTACTTC
many	TRBV29-1	TRBJ2-5	NA	CSVRVQETQYF	TGCAGCGTACGGGTGCAAGAGACCCAGTACTTC
few	TRBV10-3	TRBJ2-4	NA	CAISESLTANIQYF	TGTGCCATCAGTGAGTCTTTGACAGCAAACATTCAGTACTTC
NA	TRBV29-1	TRBJ2-1	NA	CSVRGSSSYNEQFF	TGCAGCGTTCGTGGGAGTAGCTCCTACAATGAGCAGTTCTTC
NA	TRBV6-1	TRBJ2-1	TRBD2	CASSYQGTSGGREQFF	TGTGCCAGCAGTTACCAAGGGACTAGCGGGGGACGAGAGCAGTTCTTC
few	TRBV30	TRBJ2-6	NA	CAWSVVKSSGANVLTF	TGTGCCTGGAGTGTAGTAAAAAGCTCTGGGGCCAACGTCCTGACTTTC
NA	TRBV7-9	TRBJ2-1	TRBD2	CASSLPPLAGVEGEQFF	TGTGCCAGCAGCTTACCCCCCTTAGCGGGAGTGGAAGGTGAGCAGTTCTTC
once	TRBV9	TRBJ1-1	NA	CASSGQYGVATEAFF	TGTGCCAGCAGCGGACAGTATGGGGTTGCCACTGAAGCTTTCTTT
few	TRBV10-3	TRBJ2-3	NA	CAIRGASTDTQYF	TGTGCCATCAGGGGAGCATCGACAGATACGCAGTATTTT
few	TRBV29-1	TRBJ1-3	NA	CSAGVGNTIYF	TGCAGCGCGGGGGTCGGAAACACCATATATTTT
few	TRBV6-5	TRBJ1-1	TRBD1	CASSEDRGSEAFF	TGTGCCAGCAGCGAGGACAGGGGCTCTGAAGCTTTCTTT
few	TRBV12-3/TRBV12-4	TRBJ1-4	NA	CASREQGTDEKLFF	TGTGCCAGCAGAGAACAGGGTACAGATGAAAAACTGTTTTTT
few	TRBV4-1	TRBJ2-3	TRBD2	CASSPQRLAGEQSDTQYF	TGCGCCAGCAGCCCGCAACGTCTAGCGGGAGAGCAATCAGATACGCAGTATTTT
NA	TRBV29-1	TRBJ2-3	NA	CSVSRVGTDTQYF	TGCAGCGTCTCGCGGGTTGGCACAGATACGCAGTATTTT